Described below is a single T cell receptor beta chain sequence and its context. This specimen belongs to a study of blood T cell repertoires in COVID-19. Here immunoSEQ multiplex PCR was the method, and the copy in TCRdb shows in-frame clones only, minus some. The data contain about 190,000 clones, less than 90% of them singletons. Germline values: CDR1 SGDLS, CDR2 YYNGEE. V gave up 4 bases and J gave up 2 bases; unmatched junction bases: 7. CDR3 size: 16 residues. The TCR was taken from a man younger than 40 with acute or convalescent COVID-19. What was sequenced was peripheral blood. The chain is built from TRBV9 and TRBJ2-3, with TRBD2 identical over 10 bases. In DNA form, the CDR3 reads TGTGCCAGCAGCTTGACTAGCGGGCCCCCCACAGATACGCAGTATTTT. Residues: CASSLTSGPPTDTQYF.